A selection of T cell receptor beta chains follows, all from one sample in a study of shared clonotypes between healthy human individuals. Assay: immunoSEQ multiplex PCR; the TCRdb copy retains only in-frame clones and omits some. In the table there are roughly 1 million clones, under 80% of which are singletons. Material: memory CD4+ T cells sorted from blood. The receptors were sampled from a man between 18 and 35 years old in good health. The CDR3 runs from the conserved cysteine through the conserved F or W. The D gene is left open where the match is weak. Clone size, where shown, is once, few, many, or a class for clones that have expanded.

d_gene,abundance,j_gene,v_gene,CDR3nt,CDR3aa
TRBD2,NA,TRBJ2-3,TRBV20-1,TGCAGTGCTAGGGAGACTAGCGGGAACTATTTT,CSARETSGNYF
NA,few,TRBJ2-3,TRBV7-2,TGTGCCAGCAGCTTAGGGCACCGTAGCACAGATACGCAGTATTTT,CASSLGHRSTDTQYF
TRBD1,few,TRBJ1-2,TRBV18,TGTGCCAGCTCACCTGAGACAGGGAATGGCTACACCTTC,CASSPETGNGYTF
NA,NA,TRBJ2-5,TRBV7-9,TGTGCCAGCAGCTCTCTGGACAGCCAAGAGACCCAGTACTTC,CASSSLDSQETQYF
TRBD1,NA,TRBJ2-2,TRBV15,TGTGCCACCAACCCGGACAGGTTAAACACCGGGGAGCTGTTTTTT,CATNPDRLNTGELFF
NA,NA,TRBJ2-2,TRBV9,TGTGCCAGCAGCGTAGGTCAGGGAAAGAACACCGGGGAGCTGTTTTTT,CASSVGQGKNTGELFF
TRBD1,NA,TRBJ1-4,TRBV28,TGTGCCAGCAGTCAGTCGGGACAGGGGGTTGAAAAACTGTTTTTT,CASSQSGQGVEKLFF
NA,NA,TRBJ2-7,TRBV6-1,TGTGCCGGAACCGGGACTTACGACTACGAGCAGTACTTC,CAGTGTYDYEQYF
TRBD2,NA,TRBJ2-7,TRBV27,TGTGCCAGCAGGGTTAGCGGGGCCTACGAGCAGTACTTC,CASRVSGAYEQYF
NA,NA,TRBJ1-6,TRBV19,TGTGCCAGCCAATCGAGGAGCTCCTATAATTCACCCCTCCACTTT,CASQSRSSYNSPLHF
NA,NA,TRBJ1-2,TRBV6-6,TGTGCCAGCAGCGATCAACAGGTATTCTATGGCTACACCTTC,CASSDQQVFYGYTF
TRBD2,NA,TRBJ2-1,TRBV6-5,TGTGCCAGCAGTTACTCGAAGCGGGGGCCGAATGAGCAGTTCTTC,CASSYSKRGPNEQFF
NA,NA,TRBJ1-1,TRBV28,TGTGCCAGCAGTTCAGAGAGACAAAGGTCCACTGAAGCTTTCTTT,CASSSERQRSTEAFF
NA,NA,TRBJ1-2,TRBV15,TGTGCCACCAGCAGAGGAAGGGCCCTCGAGGATGGCTACACCTTC,CATSRGRALEDGYTF
NA,NA,TRBJ2-1,TRBV9,TGTGCCAGCAGCCCCCAGCACGATGAGCAGTTCTTC,CASSPQHDEQFF
TRBD2,NA,TRBJ2-3,TRBV7-2,TGTGCCAGCAGCCCGAGCGGGAGTGAGGATACGCAGTATTTT,CASSPSGSEDTQYF
NA,NA,TRBJ1-6,TRBV5-6,TGTGCCAGCAGCTTGCGGAACAGAATCTCTTCACCCCTCCACTTT,CASSLRNRISSPLHF
NA,NA,TRBJ2-2,TRBV5-1,TGCGCCAGCAACCCGCAGGGTCACCAGAACACCGGGGAGCTGTTTTTT,CASNPQGHQNTGELFF
TRBD1,NA,TRBJ2-1,TRBV5-1,TGCGCCAGCAGCTTGGGGTCCTGGACAGGAGGTCCTCATGAGCAGTTCTTC,CASSLGSWTGGPHEQFF
TRBD1,NA,TRBJ1-2,TRBV27,TGTGCCAGCAGTGTGGAGGGACAGGGAGGCTATGGCTACACCTTC,CASSVEGQGGYGYTF
NA,NA,TRBJ2-2,TRBV5-1,TGCGCCAGCAGCTTGGCCGGTGATACCGGGGAGCTGTTTTTT,CASSLAGDTGELFF
TRBD2,NA,TRBJ2-1,TRBV10-3,TGTGCCATCAGTCCCGGACTAGCGGGGGGATCGGATGAGCAGTTCTTC,CAISPGLAGGSDEQFF
NA,NA,TRBJ2-5,TRBV7-2,TGTGCCAGCAGCTTAGCGGACGGGTCGGAGACCCAGTACTTC,CASSLADGSETQYF
NA,NA,TRBJ2-3,TRBV9,TGTGCCAGCAGCCCCTGGGAAGATACGCAGTATTTT,CASSPWEDTQYF
TRBD2,NA,TRBJ2-7,TRBV18,TGTGCCAGCTCACCCAAGCCTTTAGCGGGGGCCAGCTCCTACGAGCAGTACTTC,CASSPKPLAGASSYEQYF
TRBD1,NA,TRBJ2-7,TRBV30,TGTGCCTGGAGTAAGAAGGGTCAGGGGGCTTACGAGCAGTACTTC,CAWSKKGQGAYEQYF
NA,NA,TRBJ1-5,TRBV28,TGTGCCAGCAGTTTTCAAGGGATGGACAATCAGCCCCAGCATTTT,CASSFQGMDNQPQHF
NA,NA,TRBJ2-1,TRBV5-1,TGCGCCAGCAGCTTGGCGGTAGGGGGGAATGAGCAGTTCTTC,CASSLAVGGNEQFF
TRBD1,NA,TRBJ1-2,TRBV25-1,TGTGCCAGCAGTGAATTGACAGGGGGCGCTTATGGCTACACCTTC,CASSELTGGAYGYTF
NA,NA,TRBJ1-4,TRBV5-6,TGTGCCAGCAGCGACAACACCGGACAGTTTAATGAAAAACTGTTTTTT,CASSDNTGQFNEKLFF
NA,NA,TRBJ1-1,TRBV27,TGTGCCAGCAGTTTGGAGGGGGTGAACACTGAAGCTTTCTTT,CASSLEGVNTEAFF
NA,NA,TRBJ1-2,TRBV19,TGTGCCAGTAAACCAACGGGCCCTAACTATGGCTACACCTTC,CASKPTGPNYGYTF
NA,NA,TRBJ2-3,TRBV9,TGTGCCAGCAGCGGCCGGAAGGGGGACACAGATACGCAGTATTTT,CASSGRKGDTDTQYF
TRBD2,once,TRBJ2-1,TRBV30,TGTGCCTGGAGCCCCTCCCGGACTAGCGGGAGTTACAATGAGCAGTTCTTC,CAWSPSRTSGSYNEQFF
TRBD1,NA,TRBJ1-4,TRBV7-9,TGTGCCAGCAGCTTAGGGGACAGTGGGAAGACTAATGAAAAACTGTTTTTT,CASSLGDSGKTNEKLFF
TRBD1,NA,TRBJ1-5,TRBV2,TGTGCCAGCAGACCCCAGGGGGCTGGCAATCAGCCCCAGCATTTT,CASRPQGAGNQPQHF
NA,NA,TRBJ2-7,TRBV9,TGTGCCAGCAGCGCCCGCCACCCCCCCTACGAGCAGTACTTC,CASSARHPPYEQYF
NA,NA,TRBJ2-3,TRBV16,TGTGCCAGCAGCCAATCGGGAAGCGGGACAGATACGCAGTATTTT,CASSQSGSGTDTQYF
NA,few,TRBJ1-2,TRBV19,TGTGCCAGTAGTGCGACAGCCTATGGCTACACCTTC,CASSATAYGYTF
TRBD1,NA,TRBJ2-1,TRBV2,TGTGCCAGCAGTCCAGACAGGGGGAGGATTGAGCAGTTCTTC,CASSPDRGRIEQFF
NA,NA,TRBJ1-5,TRBV4-1,TGCGCCAGCAGCTGGGAATCGGGGGTCAATCAGCCCCAGCATTTT,CASSWESGVNQPQHF
NA,NA,TRBJ1-5,TRBV30,TGTGCCTGGAGTGTACAACAGAACAATCAGCCCCAGCATTTT,CAWSVQQNNQPQHF
NA,NA,TRBJ1-1,TRBV5-1,TGCGCCAGCAGCGAGCCAGGGGAGGGGACTGAAGCTTTCTTT,CASSEPGEGTEAFF
NA,few,TRBJ2-2,TRBV18,TGTGCCAGCTCACCACTACATACCACCGGGGAGCTGTTTTTT,CASSPLHTTGELFF
TRBD1,NA,TRBJ1-4,TRBV6-6,TGTGCCAGCAGACAGGGGAATGAAAAACTGTTTTTT,CASRQGNEKLFF
TRBD1,NA,TRBJ2-7,TRBV7-2,TGTGCCAGCAGTCGCATGACAGGGCTCTACGAGCAGTACTTC,CASSRMTGLYEQYF
NA,NA,TRBJ1-3,TRBV4-2,TGTGCCAGCAGCCAAGAGGCAGAGGTCGGCCGCTCTGGAAACACCATATATTTT,CASSQEAEVGRSGNTIYF
NA,NA,TRBJ2-3,TRBV5-6,TGTGCCAGCAGCTTGATAGAATTGGGGGCTAATACGCAGTATTTT,CASSLIELGANTQYF
NA,once,TRBJ1-1,TRBV7-2,TGTGCCAGCAGCTCCGCCCAGAACACTGAAGCTTTCTTT,CASSSAQNTEAFF
NA,once,TRBJ2-7,TRBV7-2,TGTGCCAGCAGCTTAGGCCCCTCGGTCTTAATTTCCTACGAGCAGTACTTC,CASSLGPSVLISYEQYF
TRBD1,NA,TRBJ1-1,TRBV6-1,TGTGCCAGCAGCATTGACAGGGGAGGTACTGAAGCTTTCTTT,CASSIDRGGTEAFF
TRBD1,NA,TRBJ1-2,TRBV18,TGTGCCAGCTCACCCCCGGGACAGTCAGGAATTGGCTATGGCTACACCTTC,CASSPPGQSGIGYGYTF
TRBD1,few,TRBJ1-3,TRBV11-2,TGTGCCAGCAGCCTGACAGGGGGCTTTGGAAACACCATATATTTT,CASSLTGGFGNTIYF
NA,NA,TRBJ1-3,TRBV18,TGTGCCAGCTCCCCCATTGGGGGGCCCCTCGGATCTGGAAACACCATATATTTT,CASSPIGGPLGSGNTIYF
NA,few,TRBJ1-5,TRBV28,TGTGCCAGCAGCCCTCAGGGAGAGTTTCAGCCCCAGCATTTT,CASSPQGEFQPQHF
NA,NA,TRBJ1-2,TRBV5-6,TGTGCCAGCAGACAGTTCAGGGTCTCCTATGGCTACACCTTC,CASRQFRVSYGYTF
TRBD1,NA,TRBJ2-7,TRBV10-3,TGTGCCATCAGTGTGCCGGGACAGGGTTCATACGAGCAGTACTTT,CAISVPGQGSYEQYF
NA,NA,TRBJ2-7,TRBV30,TGTGCCTGGAGTGTTGGGGTTTCCTACGAGCAGTACTTC,CAWSVGVSYEQYF
NA,NA,TRBJ1-5,TRBV19,TGTGCCAGTAGTATGAGTTTGGGGATCTATAGCAATCAGCCCCAGCATTTT,CASSMSLGIYSNQPQHF
NA,NA,TRBJ1-1,TRBV2,TGTGCCAGCAGGGGGTACTCCGGGACCATCACTGAAGCTTTCTTT,CASRGYSGTITEAFF